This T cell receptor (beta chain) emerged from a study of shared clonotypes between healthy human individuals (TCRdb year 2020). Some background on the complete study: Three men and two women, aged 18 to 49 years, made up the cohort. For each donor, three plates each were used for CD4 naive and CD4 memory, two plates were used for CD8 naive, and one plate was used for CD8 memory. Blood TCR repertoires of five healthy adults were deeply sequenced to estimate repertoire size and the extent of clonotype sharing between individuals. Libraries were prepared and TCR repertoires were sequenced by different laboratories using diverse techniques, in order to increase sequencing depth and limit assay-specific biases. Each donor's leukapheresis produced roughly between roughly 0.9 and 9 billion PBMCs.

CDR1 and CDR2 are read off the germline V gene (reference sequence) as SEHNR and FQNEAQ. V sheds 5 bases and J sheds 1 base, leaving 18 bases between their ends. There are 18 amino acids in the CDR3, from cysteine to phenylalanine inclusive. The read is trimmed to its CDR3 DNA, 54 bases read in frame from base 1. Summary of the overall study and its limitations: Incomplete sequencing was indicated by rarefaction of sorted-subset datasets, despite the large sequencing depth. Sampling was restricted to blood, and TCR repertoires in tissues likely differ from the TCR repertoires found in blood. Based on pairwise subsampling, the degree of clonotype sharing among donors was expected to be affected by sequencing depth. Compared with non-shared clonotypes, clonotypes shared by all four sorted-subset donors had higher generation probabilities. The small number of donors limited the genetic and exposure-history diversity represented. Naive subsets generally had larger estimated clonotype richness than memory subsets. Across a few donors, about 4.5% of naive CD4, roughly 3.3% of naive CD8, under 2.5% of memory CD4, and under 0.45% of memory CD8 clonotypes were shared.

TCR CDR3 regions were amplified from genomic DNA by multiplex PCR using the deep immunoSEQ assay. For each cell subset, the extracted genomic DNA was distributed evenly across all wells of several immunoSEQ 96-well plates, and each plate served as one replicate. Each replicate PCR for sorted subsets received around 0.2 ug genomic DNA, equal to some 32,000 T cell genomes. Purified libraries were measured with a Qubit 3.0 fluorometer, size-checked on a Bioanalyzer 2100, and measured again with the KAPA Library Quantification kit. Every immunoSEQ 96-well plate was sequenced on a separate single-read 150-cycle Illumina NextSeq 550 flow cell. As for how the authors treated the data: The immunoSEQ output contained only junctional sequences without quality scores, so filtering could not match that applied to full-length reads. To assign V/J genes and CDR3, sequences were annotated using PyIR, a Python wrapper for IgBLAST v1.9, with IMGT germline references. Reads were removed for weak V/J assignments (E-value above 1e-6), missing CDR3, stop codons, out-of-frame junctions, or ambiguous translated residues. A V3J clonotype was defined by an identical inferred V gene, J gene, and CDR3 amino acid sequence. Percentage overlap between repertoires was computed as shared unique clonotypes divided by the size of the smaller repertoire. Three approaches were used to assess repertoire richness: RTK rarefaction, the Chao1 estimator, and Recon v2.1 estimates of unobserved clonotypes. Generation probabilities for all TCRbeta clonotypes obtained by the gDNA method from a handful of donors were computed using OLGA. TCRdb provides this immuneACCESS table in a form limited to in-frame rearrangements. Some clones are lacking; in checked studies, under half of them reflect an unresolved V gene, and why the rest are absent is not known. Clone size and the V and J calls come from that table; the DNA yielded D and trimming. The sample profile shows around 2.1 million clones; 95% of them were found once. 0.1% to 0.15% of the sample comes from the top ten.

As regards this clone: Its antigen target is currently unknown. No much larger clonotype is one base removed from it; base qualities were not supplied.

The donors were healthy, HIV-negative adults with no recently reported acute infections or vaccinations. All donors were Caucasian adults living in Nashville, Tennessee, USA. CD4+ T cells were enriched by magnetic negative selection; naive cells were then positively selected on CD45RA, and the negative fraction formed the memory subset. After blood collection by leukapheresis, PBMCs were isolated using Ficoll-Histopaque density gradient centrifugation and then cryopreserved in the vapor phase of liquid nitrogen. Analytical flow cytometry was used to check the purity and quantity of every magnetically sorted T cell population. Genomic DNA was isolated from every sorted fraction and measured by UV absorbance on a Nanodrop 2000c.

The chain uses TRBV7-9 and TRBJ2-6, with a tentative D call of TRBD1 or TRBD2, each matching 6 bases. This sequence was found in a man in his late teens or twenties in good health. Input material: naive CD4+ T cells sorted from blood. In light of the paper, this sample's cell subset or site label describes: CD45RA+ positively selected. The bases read TGTGCCAGCAGCCAACAATCCAGGGGAGGATCTGGGGCCAACGTCCTGACTTTC. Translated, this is CASSQQSRGGSGANVLTF.